Shown below are 3 T cell receptor beta chains from a single sample sequenced in a study of cytomegalovirus exposure and HLA in healthy donors. The PCR ran on 60 Vbeta and 13 Jbeta primers. Generated by immunoSEQ multiplex PCR, the TCRdb table keeps only in-frame clones and is missing some. This sample has fewer than 250,000 clones, with approximately 83% found just once. The sample was PBMCs. Receptor source: a woman aged 45-65 years in good health and CMV-seropositive.

The rearrangement uses TRBV6-5 and TRBJ1-5, with TRBD1 as a possible D gene (5 bases). Germline CDR1 and CDR2: MNHEY and SVGAGI. Trimming removed 7 bases at V and 9 bases at J, with 16 bases between. The CDR3 spans 13 residues. This CDR3 reads CASTDPLTGPQHF. CDR3 DNA sequence: TGTGCCAGCACCGACCCCCTCACAGGGCCCCAGCATTTT.

This chain links TRBV9 with TRBJ2-3; the match to TRBD2 covers 7 bases. The CDR3 spans 16 residues. V gave up 0 bases and J gave up 0 bases; unmatched junction bases: 4. Germline CDR1 reads SGDLS; CDR2 reads YYNGEE. CDR3 sequence: CASSVDSGDSTDTQYF. CDR3 DNA: TGTGCCAGCAGCGTAGACAGCGGGGATAGCACAGATACGCAGTATTTT. The full variable domain, with the rest looked up from reference TRBV9 and TRBJ2-3, is DSGVTQTPKHLITATGQRVTLRCSPRSGDLSVYWYQQSLDQGLQFLIQYYNGEERAKGNILERFSAQQFPDLHSELNLSSLELGDSALYFCASSVDSGDSTDTQYFGPGTRLTVL.

This chain connects TRBV27 to TRBJ1-5; D is undetermined. Trimming removed 6 bases from V and 0 bases from J, with 12 bases in between. Looked up from germline, CDR1 is MNHEY and CDR2 is SMNVEV (reference sequence). The CDR3 spans 15 residues. CDR3 residues: CASSLRGSSNQPQHF. As DNA, the CDR3 is TGTGCCAGCAGCCTCAGAGGGAGTAGCAATCAGCCCCAGCATTTT.